The entry below gives a single T cell receptor beta chain sequence along with its context. Its antigen is undetermined. These data are taken from a study of T cell responses to AZD1222 COVID-19 vaccine. Notes on the study in general: There were mostly white British donors and more females than males, and clonal diversity was possibly underestimated.

The germline V gene has CDR1 MDHEN and CDR2 SYDVKM. The germline V and J ends were trimmed by 3 bases and 6 bases, with 13 bases remaining between them. The CDR3 consists of 14 residues. Sequencing was performed with immunoSEQ multiplex PCR; in TCRdb, only in-frame clones are kept and a portion is missing. Counted here are around 140,000 clones, approximately 91% occurring once; the ten biggest clones make up about 1%. The chain carries TRBV28 and TRBJ2-3; no reliable D call. The material was peripheral blood, obtained 28 days after the second AZD1222 dose. This receptor was identified in an adult who received the AZD1222 COVID-19 vaccine. The CDR3 protein is CASSLSSSLDTQYF. CDR3 coding DNA: TGTGCCAGCAGTTTGTCTTCGTCCCTGGATACGCAGTATTTT.